These 14 T cell receptor beta chains originate from one sample sequenced in a study of cytomegalovirus exposure and HLA in healthy donors. The assay was immunoSEQ multiplex PCR, and TCRdb's table has in-frame clones only and misses some. The sample holds about 180,000 clones, about 87% seen once. The sequenced sample was PBMCs. The receptors come from a woman aged 30 to 39 in good health and CMV-seronegative.

V and J are TRBV15 and TRBJ1-6, with TRBD1 as a possible D gene (6 bases). The CDR3 spans 18 residues. The germline V gene encodes CDR1 LNHNV and CDR2 YYDKDF (reference sequence). V lost 0 bases to trimming and J lost 2 bases, with 14 bases between them. DNA of the CDR3: TGTGCCACCAGCAGAGAACCCCTCGACAGGACCTATAATTCACCCCTCCACTTT. This gives the protein CATSREPLDRTYNSPLHF.

The chain links TRBV5-1 to TRBJ2-5; no clear D gene. Germline V gene lookup returns CDR1 SGHRS and CDR2 YFSETQ. The CDR3 covers 15 residues. Between the trimmed V and J ends, which lost 2 bases and 2 bases, there was a span of 13 bases. As DNA, the CDR3 is TGCGCCAGCAGCTTTGGCAGGCTATTTCAAGAGACCCAGTACTTC. As protein: CASSFGRLFQETQYF.

The chain has TRBV27 and TRBJ2-2; D is possibly TRBD1 (5 bases). The CDR3 loop spans 13 amino acids. Deletions cut 9 bases from V and 6 bases from J, with 14 bases between. The V gene's germline CDR1 is MNHEY and CDR2 SMNVEV (reference sequence). CDR3 DNA sequence: TGTGCCAGTAGATATCAGGGTCCCGGGGAGCTGTTTTTT. Its translation is CASRYQGPGELFF.

The rearrangement joins TRBV11-2 to TRBJ2-7; maybe TRBD2 (5 bases). The CDR3 has 14 residues. The germline CDR1 and CDR2 sequences are SGHAT and FQNNGV. The germline V and J ends were trimmed by 0 bases and 3 bases, with 9 bases remaining between them. The CDR3 coding sequence is TGTGCCAGCAGCTTAGATCGGGGAGTCTACGAGCAGTACTTC. Translation gives CASSLDRGVYEQYF.

The chain couples TRBV19 to TRBJ1-4; the match to TRBD1 covers 10 bases. Germline V gene sequence: CDR1 LNHDA, CDR2 SQIVND (reference sequence). The CDR3 extends over 15 amino acids. The V segment lost 6 bases and the J segment 7 bases; nucleotides outside the gene matches: 8. The CDR3 reads CASSGTGTGVEKLFF. The CDR3 bases are TGTGCCAGTAGCGGAACCGGGACAGGGGTTGAAAAACTGTTTTTT.

This clone is a singleton in its sample. The chain joins TRBV11-2 to TRBJ2-7; D remains unclear. This CDR3 spans 16 amino acids. V lost 1 base and J 0 bases, leaving 13 bases between the germline ends. Germline V gene lookup returns CDR1 SGHAT and CDR2 FQNNGV. CDR3 in amino acids: CASSLVPRKLSYEQYF. CDR3 nucleotides: TGTGCCAGCAGCTTAGTTCCTAGAAAGCTCTCCTACGAGCAGTACTTC. Based on the CDR3 plus reference TRBV11-2 and TRBJ2-7, the full variable domain is EAGVAQSPRYKIIEKRQSVAFWCNPISGHATLYWYQQILGQGPKLLIQFQNNGVVDDSQLPKDRFSAERLKGVDSTLKIQPAKLEDSAVYLCASSLVPRKLSYEQYFGPGTRLTVT.

A remark on this clone: The junction departs from germline at one end; a sequencing error may be responsible. V usage is TRBV27 and J usage is TRBJ2-7; D possibly corresponds to TRBD1 (6 bases). The CDR3 consists of 14 residues. The germline CDR1 and CDR2 sequences are MNHEY and SMNVEV (reference sequence). This CDR3 reads CASSPRGQGYGQYF. CDR3 DNA: TGTGCCAGCAGTCCCAGGGGTCAGGGGTACGGGCAGTACTTC.

The V call is TRBV6-5, the J call TRBJ2-7, with 13 bases fitting TRBD2. V gave up 5 bases and J gave up 4 bases; unmatched junction bases: 5. The CDR3 spans 15 residues. Germline values: CDR1 MNHEY, CDR2 SVGAGI. The CDR3 spells CASSTLTSGGYEQYF. The CDR3 DNA reads as TGTGCCAGCAGTACCCTGACTAGCGGGGGGTACGAGCAGTACTTC.

This rearrangement joins TRBV5-1 to TRBJ2-1; 7 bases are a match to TRBD1. The germline CDR1 and CDR2 sequences are SGHRS and YFSETQ. The CDR3 length is 14 residues. The V gene end was trimmed by 4 bases and the J gene end by 4 bases; junction bases not matched to a gene: 5. The CDR3 coding sequence is TGCGCCAGCAGCCCGGGACAGCTTTACAATGAGCAGTTCTTC. It codes for CASSPGQLYNEQFF.

The rearrangement joins TRBV27 to TRBJ2-7; TRBD1 agrees at 10 bases. V gave up 6 bases and J gave up 6 bases; unmatched junction bases: 2. This CDR3 has 12 amino acids. CDR1 is MNHEY, CDR2 SMNVEV, per germline (reference sequence). The CDR3 loop is CASRTGGSEQYF. The CDR3 DNA reads TGTGCCAGCAGGACAGGGGGCAGCGAGCAGTACTTC.

This clone was seen a handful of times. CDR3 sequence: CASSGGQGIIYEQYF. CDR3 DNA sequence: TGTGCCAGCTCAGGGGGACAGGGGATTATCTACGAGCAGTACTTC. The chain joins TRBV18 to TRBJ2-7; TRBD1 matches 10 bases. The V gene's germline CDR1 is KGHSH and CDR2 LQKENI. V trimming: 5 bases; J trimming: 3 bases; junction bases outside the gene matches: 7. The CDR3 loop spans 15 amino acids.

V is TRBV29-1 and J is TRBJ1-2; D is ambiguous. The CDR3 loop spans 13 amino acids. Between the trimmed V and J ends, which lost 5 bases and 3 bases, there was a span of 13 bases. Germline loops: CDR1 SQVTM, CDR2 ANQGSEA. The CDR3 sequence is CSVKFGDDYGYTF. For the CDR3, the DNA is TGCAGCGTTAAATTCGGGGATGACTATGGCTACACCTTC.

The chain employs TRBV6-1 and TRBJ2-7, with D possibly TRBD2 on 5 matching bases. V was shortened by 5 bases and J by 6 bases, with 14 bases between the two germline ends. This CDR3 contains 13 residues. Germline V gives CDR1 MNHNS, CDR2 SASEGT. DNA for the CDR3: TGTGCCAGCAGTTTTGAGAGGGAGAGCGAGCAGTACTTC. The encoded protein is CASSFERESEQYF.

The gene calls are TRBV7-8 and TRBJ2-5; weak D call: TRBD1 (6 bases). The CDR3 runs 14 residues. The V gene lost 5 bases and the J gene lost 4 bases, with 14 bases spanning the gap. CDR1 is SGHVS and CDR2 is FQNEAQ in the germline V gene. CDR3 nucleotide sequence: TGTGCCAGCAGCCCAAACAGGGTCGGAGAGACCCAGTACTTC. Encoded protein: CASSPNRVGETQYF.